What follows are 19 T cell receptor beta chains derived from one specimen sequenced in a study of cytomegalovirus exposure and HLA in healthy donors. It was with 60 Vbeta and 13 Jbeta primers that the PCR ran. Assay: immunoSEQ multiplex PCR; the TCRdb copy retains only in-frame clones and omits some. The table lists some 87,000 clones, roughly 70% of them singletons. Specimen: PBMCs. These receptors all come from a woman in her forties or fifties in good health and CMV-seropositive.

The rearrangement uses TRBV19 and TRBJ2-5; a weak D match, TRBD2 (6 bases). The CDR3 contains 15 residues. Germline V gene data show CDR1 as LNHDA and CDR2 as SQIVND (reference sequence). With 3 bases removed from V and 5 bases from J, the gap between germline ends came to 16 bases. The CDR3 nucleotides read TGTGCCAGTAGTATTGCCTCGGGGGACTGGGAGACCCAGTACTTC. Amino acid sequence: CASSIASGDWETQYF.

DNA of the CDR3: TGTGCCAGCAGTTTCCGACTAGCGGGAGTAAATGAGCAGTTCTTC. It encodes CASSFRLAGVNEQFF. V gene TRBV6-5 combines with J gene TRBJ2-1; TRBD2 matches at 12 bases. The CDR3 runs to 15 residues. Losses at the gene ends were 4 bases for V and 7 bases for J; bases not matched to a gene: 5. Germline V gene lookup returns CDR1 MNHEY and CDR2 SVGAGI.

V and J are TRBV10-3 and TRBJ1-2; possible D gene TRBD1, 5 bases. The germline V and J ends were trimmed by 0 bases and 0 bases, with 14 bases remaining between them. Germline lookup yields CDR1 ENHRY and CDR2 SYGVKD. The CDR3 is 17 amino acids. The CDR3: CAISESGLLRSNYGYTF. CDR3 DNA sequence: TGTGCCATCAGTGAGTCGGGACTTCTGAGGTCTAACTATGGCTACACCTTC.

This chain joins TRBV19 and TRBJ2-1; 9 bases line up with TRBD1. There are 16 residues in the CDR3. The trim removed 6 bases at V and 9 bases at J, leaving 15 bases unmatched. Germline CDR1 and CDR2: LNHDA and SQIVND (reference sequence). CDR3 nucleotides: TGTGCCAGTAGCCAGGGGGTAGGACAGGGGTTAAGTGAGCAGTTCTTC. It is translated as CASSQGVGQGLSEQFF.

Written as DNA, the CDR3 is TGTGCCAGCAGCTTAGTTTCGCGGGATCTGGGCGAGCAGTACTTC. Its translation: CASSLVSRDLGEQYF. V gene TRBV7-6 combines with J gene TRBJ2-7; TRBD2 is a possible D gene (6 bases). Germline V gene lookup returns CDR1 SGHVS and CDR2 FNYEAQ. Trimming removed 1 base at V and 6 bases at J, with 16 bases between. The CDR3 sequence is 15 residues long.

The chain carries TRBV29-1 and TRBJ2-2; maybe TRBD2 (6 bases). The CDR3 runs 15 residues. With 6 bases removed from V and 2 bases from J, the gap between germline ends came to 16 bases. Germline CDR1 SQVTM, CDR2 ANQGSEA. CDR3 loop: CSVNVGLTNTGELFF. In nucleotides, the CDR3 is TGCAGCGTGAACGTAGGACTAACCAACACCGGGGAGCTGTTTTTT.

The chain links TRBV5-1 to TRBJ1-5; TRBD1 might be the D (6 bases). V dropped 4 bases and J dropped 5 bases, with 13 bases sitting between them. The CDR3 contains 14 residues. Germline CDR1 and CDR2: SGHRS and YFSETQ. Here the CDR3 reads CASSDDRYYQPQHF. For the CDR3, the DNA is TGCGCCAGCAGCGATGACAGGTACTATCAGCCCCAGCATTTT.

As for this clone: The junction and the germline gene differ at one end; a read error may be behind it. The chain uses TRBV27 and TRBJ2-7; maybe TRBD2 (6 bases). The CDR3 consists of 17 residues. In germline, CDR1 is MNHEY, CDR2 SMNVEV (reference sequence). The CDR3 reads CASSHFSVAASSYGQYF. The CDR3 DNA follows: TGTGCCAGCAGCCATTTCTCGGTAGCGGCGAGCTCCTACGGGCAGTACTTC.

CDR3 in amino acids: CASSVEPAGAAGEQYF. DNA of the CDR3: TGTGCCAGCAGCGTGGAACCAGCGGGAGCTGCGGGGGAGCAGTACTTC. The chain is built from TRBV9 and TRBJ2-7, with 8 bases lining up with TRBD2. Trimming cost V 2 bases and J 7 bases; bases outside gene matches: 14. The CDR3 has 16 amino acids. Germline loops: CDR1 SGDLS, CDR2 YYNGEE.

The chain recombines TRBV4-1 with TRBJ2-1; a possible D gene is TRBD2 (6 bases). CDR1 and CDR2 (germline): MGHRA, YSYEKL. This CDR3 comprises 14 residues. V lost 1 base and J 8 bases, leaving 12 bases between the germline ends. CDR3 sequence: CASSQGLVRDEQFF. The CDR3 DNA reads as TGCGCCAGCAGCCAAGGACTAGTTAGGGATGAGCAGTTCTTC.

The chain joins TRBV27 to TRBJ1-2; D remains ambiguous. CDR3 size: 13 residues. V lost 3 bases and J lost 6, with 11 bases in between. Looked up from germline, CDR1 is MNHEY and CDR2 is SMNVEV (reference sequence). The CDR3 loop reads CASSFSGSHGYTF. The DNA of the CDR3 is TGTGCCAGCAGTTTTTCAGGCAGCCATGGCTACACCTTC.

The rearrangement links TRBV5-1 to TRBJ2-2, with TRBD2 matching 7 bases. The CDR3 consists of 14 residues. The germline CDR1 and CDR2 sequences are SGHRS and YFSETQ. Trimming cost V 2 bases and J 7 bases; bases outside gene matches: 5. The CDR3 nucleotides are TGCGCCAGCAGCTTTGGGACTACCCTCGGGGAGCTGTTTTTT. This gives the protein CASSFGTTLGELFF.

The gene calls are TRBV2 and TRBJ1-1, with 9 nucleotides matching TRBD1. CDR1 and CDR2 (germline): SNHLY, FYNNEI. This CDR3 spans 17 amino acids. Trimming took 7 bases from V and 0 from J; bases not matched to a gene: 12. The CDR3 region is CASTPGRTGALNTEAFF. The CDR3 bases are TGTGCCAGCACCCCTGGGAGGACAGGGGCCCTGAACACTGAAGCTTTCTTT.

This clone was counted many times. The chain has TRBV2 and TRBJ1-4, with D unclear. This CDR3 spans 11 amino acids. Germline V gene sequence: CDR1 SNHLY, CDR2 FYNNEI. V dropped 8 bases and J dropped 9 bases, with 10 bases sitting between them. For the CDR3, the DNA is TGTGCCAGCTCTTCAGTCCAAAAACTGTTTTTT. This codes for CASSSVQKLFF. The full variable domain, its missing parts supplied by reference TRBV2 and TRBJ1-4, is EPEVTQTPSHQVTQMGQEVILRCVPISNHLYFYWYRQILGQKVEFLVSFYNNEISEKSEIFDDQFSVERPDGSNFTLKIRSTKLEDSAMYFCASSSVQKLFFGSGTQLSVL.

The chain combines TRBV9 with TRBJ2-2, with TRBD1 matching 7 bases. Trimming at V came to 0 bases and at J to 3 bases, leaving 2 bases not matched to a gene. In germline, CDR1 is SGDLS, CDR2 YYNGEE. There are 15 residues in the CDR3. CDR3 residues: CASSVVTGDTGELFF. Written as DNA, the CDR3 is TGTGCCAGCAGCGTAGTTACAGGGGACACCGGGGAGCTGTTTTTT.

V is TRBV6-6 and J is TRBJ2-5, with D possibly matching TRBD1 (6 bases). Trimming stripped 5 bases from V and 3 bases from J, with 13 bases between. Per the germline V gene, CDR1 is MNHNY and CDR2 is SVGAGI (reference sequence). This CDR3 has 14 amino acids. The CDR3 reads CASSPRGPEETQYF. For the CDR3, the DNA is TGTGCCAGCAGTCCCAGGGGCCCAGAAGAGACCCAGTACTTC.

The chain links TRBV30 to TRBJ1-1; TRBD1 aligns across 8 bases. This CDR3 has 14 amino acids. V dropped 4 bases and J dropped 1; count of bases not matched to a gene: 5. Germline-derived CDR1 and CDR2 are GTSNPN and SVGIG (reference sequence). The CDR3 region has the DNA TGTGCCTGGAAAGGACAGGGCGCGAACACTGAAGCTTTCTTT. Encoded protein: CAWKGQGANTEAFF.

This chain joins TRBV5-1 and TRBJ2-5, with D possibly TRBD2 on 6 matching bases. Between the trimmed V and J ends, which lost 0 bases and 2 bases, there was a span of 14 bases. The germline CDR1 and CDR2 sequences are SGHRS and YFSETQ. The CDR3 runs to 16 residues. CDR3 amino acids: CASSLVGTAGQETQYF. The CDR3 DNA sequence: TGCGCCAGCAGCTTGGTCGGGACCGCGGGGCAAGAGACCCAGTACTTC. The full variable domain, with the rest looked up from reference TRBV5-1 and TRBJ2-5, is KAGVTQTPRYLIKTRGQQVTLSCSPISGHRSVSWYQQTPGQGLQFLFEYFSETQRNKGNFPGRFSGRQFSNSRSEMNVSTLELGDSALYLCASSLVGTAGQETQYFGPGTRLLVL.

The chain carries TRBV11-3 and TRBJ1-1, with 7 bases aligning to TRBD1. Germline V gene lookup returns CDR1 SGHNT and CDR2 YENEEA. CDR3 size: 12 residues. With 1 base clipped from V and 7 bases from J, the junction kept 0 bases outside the gene matches. The CDR3 loop reads CASSLAGGEAFF. CDR3 DNA: TGTGCCAGCAGCTTAGCAGGGGGTGAAGCTTTCTTT.